This entry lists 20 T cell receptor beta chains sequenced from one sample in a study of control samples from healthy donors and cancer patients. Measured with immunoSEQ multiplex PCR; TCRdb has only the in-frame clones, and not every one. The table has roughly 76,000 clones, around 94% seen once. Sequences were obtained from blood. The source is a young woman in good health.

This chain joins TRBV5-5 and TRBJ1-1; 11 bases line up with TRBD1. Looked up from germline, CDR1 is SGHKS and CDR2 is YYEKEE (reference sequence). The CDR3 consists of 19 residues. With V trimmed by 1 base and J by 4 bases, 15 bases remained unmatched. DNA of the CDR3: TGTGCCAGCAGCTTGCCTGTGGGACAGGGGGAAAGTGGTTGCACTGAAGCTTTCTTT. It encodes CASSLPVGQGESGCTEAFF.

Regarding this clone: Other DNA sequences in the same sample also yield this CDR3. The chain links TRBV9 to TRBJ2-1, with 8 nucleotides matching TRBD2. After removal of 2 bases from V and 3 bases from J, the junction contained 4 bases not matched to a gene. The CDR3 runs 15 residues. Germline V gene sequence: CDR1 SGDLS, CDR2 YYNGEE. The CDR3 reads CASSVGAGGYNEQFF. The CDR3 DNA reads TGTGCCAGCAGCGTGGGTGCGGGGGGCTACAATGAGCAGTTCTTC.

The chain joins TRBV27 to TRBJ2-7; tentatively, D is TRBD1 (5 bases). Germline V gives CDR1 MNHEY, CDR2 SMNVEV (reference sequence). There are 14 residues in the CDR3. Trimming left V 6 bases short and J 1 base short, with 13 bases between. CDR3 DNA: TGTGCCAGCAGGTCAAGGGGCCTTTCCTACGAGCAGTACTTC. Translated: CASRSRGLSYEQYF.

The chain carries TRBV6-5 and TRBJ1-3; no clear D. With 6 bases removed from V and 0 bases from J, the gap between germline ends came to 9 bases. Germline lookup yields CDR1 MNHEY and CDR2 SVGAGI. This CDR3 is built from 14 residues. CDR3 sequence: CASRAQVSGNTIYF. CDR3 in DNA: TGTGCCAGCAGAGCCCAGGTCTCTGGAAACACCATATATTTT.

J is TRBJ1-4 and V is TRBV28; the match to TRBD1 covers 10 bases. The V gene end was trimmed by 5 bases and the J gene end by 14 bases; junction bases not matched to a gene: 11. The CDR3 is 14 residues long. The germline gives CDR1 MDHEN, CDR2 SYDVKM. Written as DNA, the CDR3 is TGTGCCAGCAGTCCGATGACAGGACAGGGGGGGCTGTTTTTT. This sequence encodes CASSPMTGQGGLFF.

The chain carries TRBV7-2 and TRBJ2-5; the D gene is possibly TRBD1 (5 bases). V dropped 3 bases and J dropped 6 bases, with 8 bases sitting between them. The length of the CDR3 is 12 residues. Germline-derived CDR1 and CDR2 are SGHTA and FQGNSA. In DNA, the CDR3 is TGTGCCAGCAGCTTCCCAGGGCAGACCCAGTACTTC. Protein: CASSFPGQTQYF.

The V gene is TRBV2, the J gene TRBJ2-7; D is perhaps TRBD1 or TRBD2 (6 bases each). V was pared by 8 bases and J by 6 bases, with 20 bases between. CDR1 is SNHLY and CDR2 is FYNNEI in the germline V gene. There are 14 residues in the CDR3. The DNA for the CDR3 is TGTGCCAGCGCCGAGGGGGGCGCATCGGCCGAGCAGTACTTC. As protein: CASAEGGASAEQYF.

The chain couples TRBV20-1 to TRBJ2-7; 11 bases are a match to TRBD1. CDR3 length: 16 residues. Germline V CDR1 and CDR2: DFQATT, SNEGSKA (reference sequence). V shed 3 bases and J 4 bases; nucleotides not matched to a gene: 11. CDR3 coding DNA: TGCAGTGCTAGTTCTCCGGACAGGGGGCTTTTTTACGAGCAGTACTTC. Translation: CSASSPDRGLFYEQYF.

V and J are TRBV13 and TRBJ2-1; 8 bases fit TRBD1. Germline CDR1 PRHDT, CDR2 FYEKMQ (reference sequence). The length of the CDR3 is 16 residues. The V gene end was trimmed by 4 bases and the J gene end by 1 base; junction bases not matched to a gene: 6. As DNA, the CDR3 is TGTGCCAGCAGCTCTCCGGACAGGGCTTCCTACAATGAGCAGTTCTTC. It translates to CASSSPDRASYNEQFF.

This chain connects TRBV29-1 to TRBJ2-5; 9 nucleotides line up with TRBD2. The germline CDR1 and CDR2 sequences are SQVTM and ANQGSEA. With V trimmed by 3 bases and J by 5 bases, 10 bases remained unmatched. The CDR3 has 15 amino acids. Written as DNA, the CDR3 is TGCAGCGTTGAGTTTGCGGGGGGGCCGATGGAGACCCAGTACTTC. It yields the protein CSVEFAGGPMETQYF.

The V and J genes are TRBV19 and TRBJ2-1, with 7 bases aligning to TRBD1. The V segment lost 3 bases and the J segment 5 bases; nucleotides outside the gene matches: 16. The CDR3 extends over 18 amino acids. In germline, CDR1 is LNHDA, CDR2 SQIVND (reference sequence). CDR3: CASSIRNRGGRRHNEQFF. CDR3 coding DNA: TGTGCCAGTAGTATTAGAAACAGAGGGGGCAGGAGGCACAATGAGCAGTTCTTC.

This rearrangement joins TRBV28 to TRBJ1-6, with D possibly matching TRBD1 (6 bases). Germline V lookup: CDR1 MDHEN, CDR2 SYDVKM. There are 14 residues in the CDR3. V gave up 6 bases and J gave up 10 bases, with 16 bases separating them. DNA of the CDR3: TGTGCCAGCAGGGTAAACAGGGATGTCTCACCCCTCCACTTT. Protein: CASRVNRDVSPLHF.

This chain joins TRBV19 and TRBJ1-3, with 7 bases lining up with TRBD1. The CDR3 runs 14 residues. J lost 5 bases, V lost 8 bases, and 9 bases had no gene match. From germline, CDR1 is LNHDA and CDR2 SQIVND (reference sequence). The CDR3 reads CASATGGQRNTIYF. In DNA, the CDR3 is TGTGCCAGTGCCACCGGGGGACAGAGAAACACCATATATTTT.

As DNA, the CDR3 is TGTGCCAGCAGTTTTATGGGGGGCTACACCTTC. Amino acids: CASSFMGGYTF. The chain combines TRBV3-1 (or the pseudogene TRBV3-2) with TRBJ1-2, with no clear D. The CDR3 has 11 amino acids. The ends were cut back, 6 bases at V and 8 bases at J, with 10 bases in the middle. Germline CDR1 LGHDT, CDR2 YNNKEL (reference sequence).

V gene TRBV19 combines with J gene TRBJ2-7; 10 nucleotides agree with TRBD1. V shed 5 bases, J shed 4 bases, and the junction held 8 bases outside the gene matches. The length of the CDR3 is 15 residues. CDR1 and CDR2 (germline): LNHDA, SQIVND (reference sequence). The CDR3 coding sequence is TGTGCCAGTAGTTCTCCGGGACAGGGGAGGTACGAGCAGTACTTC. It encodes CASSSPGQGRYEQYF.

The V gene is TRBV19, the J gene TRBJ1-3; D unresolved. CDR1 is LNHDA, CDR2 SQIVND, per germline (reference sequence). The CDR3 totals 15 residues. The germline V and J ends were trimmed by 6 bases and 0 bases, with 12 bases remaining between them. The CDR3, as DNA: TGTGCCAGTAGGACAAAAGGATTCTCTGGAAACACCATATATTTT. Amino acids: CASRTKGFSGNTIYF.

The DNA of the CDR3 is TGTGCCAGCAGCTTGCAGGGGGTCACTGAAGCTTTCTTT. Translating it yields CASSLQGVTEAFF. V gene TRBV7-8 combines with J gene TRBJ1-1; 7 bases line up with TRBD1. Trimming at V came to 3 bases and at J to 4 bases, leaving 2 bases not matched to a gene. This CDR3 is 13 amino acids long. CDR1 and CDR2 from the germline V gene are SGHVS and FQNEAQ.

This clone appeared a few times. V gene TRBV24-1 combines with J gene TRBJ1-1; TRBD1 matches at 9 bases. The germline V gene encodes CDR1 KGHDR and CDR2 SFDVKD. The length of the CDR3 is 16 residues. V shed 0 bases and J 0 bases; nucleotides not matched to a gene: 1. The CDR3 loop is CATSDLRDRVNTEAFF. CDR3 nucleotide sequence: TGTGCCACCAGTGATTTGCGGGACAGGGTGAACACTGAAGCTTTCTTT.

This clone was counted between two and nine times. V gene TRBV7-9 combines with J gene TRBJ2-7, with 8 bases lining up with TRBD1. CDR1 SEHNR and CDR2 FQNEAQ come from the germline V gene (reference sequence). Germline trimming cut 6 bases from V and 6 bases from J; bases unmatched to any gene: 13. This CDR3 contains 15 residues. The CDR3 reads CASSTQGAMLTEQYF. DNA of the CDR3: TGTGCCAGCAGTACCCAGGGGGCTATGTTGACCGAGCAGTACTTC.

This chain links TRBV4-2 with TRBJ2-7; perhaps TRBD2 as D (6 bases). The CDR3 extends over 16 amino acids. CDR1 is LGHNA and CDR2 is YNFKEQ in the germline V gene. V was trimmed by 0 bases and J by 1 base, leaving 13 bases between them. CDR3 bases: TGTGCCAGCAGCCAAGAAGGAGGGCCAGGATCCTACGAGCAGTACTTC. Translated, it gives CASSQEGGPGSYEQYF.